The rows below give T cell receptor beta chains drawn from one sample of a study of T cell changes during pregnancy in multiple sclerosis. Using immunoSEQ multiplex PCR, the repertoire was profiled, and TCRdb retains in-frame clones only, with some absent. The top ten hold under 0.9% of the sample, which has tens of thousands of clones, around 90% seen once. The sequencing here drew on CD4+ T cells from peripheral blood mononuclear cells, taken in the third trimester of pregnancy. These receptors were collected from a female donor with multiple sclerosis, enrolled in a pregnancy study. Both conserved end residues are trimmed from each CDR3.

TRBJ1-1 TRBV18 ASSLLLQGPNTEAF
TRBJ2-1 TRBV28 ASSPLRGTHSYNEQF
TRBJ2-3 TRBV4-3 ASSHQAASGGTSTDTQY
TRBJ1-2 TRBV5-1 ASSLVGDSGYGYT
TRBJ2-2 TRBV28 ASSLFWDITTGELF
TRBJ1-1 TRBV11-3 ASSPGTGIGVDTEAF
TRBJ2-7 TRBV18 ASSPPNGESYEQY
TRBJ1-1 TRBV18 ASSEAQGLGTIRTEAF
TRBJ2-1 TRBV10-3 AMTTGREDEQF
TRBJ1-2 TRBV6-5 ASRSRDTTNYGYT
TRBJ2-7 TRBV5-1 ASRPTGGQGRQQY
TRBJ2-7 TRBV10-2 ASSPGLYEQY
TRBJ2-5 TRBV11-2 ASSFGRGGETQY
TRBJ2-1 TRBV5-8 ASSSSIYNEQF
TRBJ2-7 TRBV18 ASSPGKRAGYEQY
TRBJ2-7 TRBV4-1 ASSRGLANYEQY
TRBJ2-7 TRBV9 ASSHRDRDYEQY
TRBJ2-5 TRBV19 ASSIPGVETQY
TRBJ2-3 TRBV5-6 ASRLGTGVDTQY
TRBJ1-3 TRBV2 ASSDEVDSGNTIY
TRBJ2-5 TRBV4-2 ASSHRTSGSLRETQY
TRBJ2-5 TRBV28 ASSLGGANQETQY
TRBJ1-5 TRBV5-1 ASSGGDNQPQH
TRBJ2-5 TRBV29-1 SVGLAGGQETQY
TRBJ1-3 TRBV11-2 ASSSTTGVANTIY
TRBJ2-3 TRBV18 ASSPQGSSTDTQY
TRBJ1-2 TRBV4-1 ASSHKQGAENYGYT